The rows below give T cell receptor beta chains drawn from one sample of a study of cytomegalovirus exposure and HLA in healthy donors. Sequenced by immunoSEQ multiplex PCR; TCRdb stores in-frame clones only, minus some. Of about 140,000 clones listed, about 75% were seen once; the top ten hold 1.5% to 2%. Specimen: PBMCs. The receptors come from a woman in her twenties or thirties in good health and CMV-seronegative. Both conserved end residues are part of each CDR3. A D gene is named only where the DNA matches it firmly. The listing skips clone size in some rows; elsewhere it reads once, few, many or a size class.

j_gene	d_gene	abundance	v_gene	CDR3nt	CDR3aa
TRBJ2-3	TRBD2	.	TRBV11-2	TGTGCCAGCAGCCATCTAGCGGAGAGCAGCACAGATACGCAGTATTTT	CASSHLAESSTDTQYF
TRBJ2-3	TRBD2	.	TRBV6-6	TGTGCCAGCCGGACTAGCGGGGACCCAGATACGCAGTATTTT	CASRTSGDPDTQYF
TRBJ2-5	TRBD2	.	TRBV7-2	TGTGCCAGCAGCTTAGTGGCTAGCGGGGGCGCCCAAGAGACCCAGTACTTC	CASSLVASGGAQETQYF
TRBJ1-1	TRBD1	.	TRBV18	TGTGCCAGCTCACCCCCAACCGGGACAGGGGGCTATGACACTGAAGCTTTCTTT	CASSPPTGTGGYDTEAFF
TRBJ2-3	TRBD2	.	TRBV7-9	TGTGCCAGCAGCCGCCAACTAGCGGGAGAAGGAGATACGCAGTATTTT	CASSRQLAGEGDTQYF
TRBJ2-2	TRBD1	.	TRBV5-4	TGTGCCAGCAGCCAGGACAGGGGGGCCGGGGAGCTGTTTTTT	CASSQDRGAGELFF
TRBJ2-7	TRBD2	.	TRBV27	TGTGCCAGCAGTCCTGGGACTAGCGGCTACGAGCAGTACTTC	CASSPGTSGYEQYF
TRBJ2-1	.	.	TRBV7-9	TGTGCCAGCAGCCTCAGCGGCGTCTACAATGAGCAGTTCTTC	CASSLSGVYNEQFF
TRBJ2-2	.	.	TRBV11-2	TGTGCCAGCAGCCTGCGGGCCACCGGGGAGCTGTTTTTT	CASSLRATGELFF
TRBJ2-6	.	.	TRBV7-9	TGTGCCAGCAGCCACGGACAGCTAACTGGGGCCAACGTCCTGACTTTC	CASSHGQLTGANVLTF
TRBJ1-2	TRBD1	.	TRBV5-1	TGCGCCAGCAGCCAGGGGACAGGGAAGAGTAACTATGGCTACACCTTC	CASSQGTGKSNYGYTF
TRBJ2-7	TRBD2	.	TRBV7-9	TGTGCCAGCAGCGCCAGACTAGCGGGAGTGAACGAGCAGTACTTC	CASSARLAGVNEQYF
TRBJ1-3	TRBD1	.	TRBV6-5	TGTGCCAGCAGTTTGACAGGGGGGCCTGGAAACACCATATATTTT	CASSLTGGPGNTIYF
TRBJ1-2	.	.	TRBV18	TGTGCCAGCTCACCGGCGGGGGCAAGCTATGGCTACACCTTC	CASSPAGASYGYTF
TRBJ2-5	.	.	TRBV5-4	TGTGCCAGCAGCTTGGCCGTGGGGGGACAAGAGACCCAGTACTTC	CASSLAVGGQETQYF
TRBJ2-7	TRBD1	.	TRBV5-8	TGTGCCAGCAGCCTAAGCTCCGGGACAGTTCACGAGCAGTACTTC	CASSLSSGTVHEQYF
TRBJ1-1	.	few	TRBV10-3	TGTGCCATCAGTGAGTCTTCGGGGGACCACCCTTTCTTT	CAISESSGDHPFF
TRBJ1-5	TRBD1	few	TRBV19	TGTGCCAGTAGTATAACCCAGGGGGATCAGCCCCAGCATTTT	CASSITQGDQPQHF
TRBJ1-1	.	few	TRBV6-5	TGTGCCAGCAGTTACGGGGGGGTGGGAGCTGAAGCTTTCTTT	CASSYGGVGAEAFF
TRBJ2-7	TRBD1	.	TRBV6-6	TGTGCCAGCAGTTACGTAACAGGGGTAGAGCAGTACTTC	CASSYVTGVEQYF
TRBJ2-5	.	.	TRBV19	TGTGCCAGTAGTCTTCCGTCGGCGGGGCAAGAGACCCAGTACTTC	CASSLPSAGQETQYF
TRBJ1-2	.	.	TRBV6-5	TGTGCCAGCAGCCAGGGAGGGCATGGCTACACCTTC	CASSQGGHGYTF
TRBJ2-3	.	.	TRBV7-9	TGTGCCAGCAGCTTAGCCGGGAGCACAGATACGCAGTATTTT	CASSLAGSTDTQYF
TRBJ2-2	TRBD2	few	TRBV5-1	TGCGCCAGCAGCTTGGCTAGCGGGGTCGGCACCGGGGAGCTGTTTTTT	CASSLASGVGTGELFF
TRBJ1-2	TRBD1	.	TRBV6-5	TGTGCCAGCAGGGCGACGCGGGACAGGATCTATGGCTACACCTTC	CASRATRDRIYGYTF
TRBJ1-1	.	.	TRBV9	TGTGCCAGCAGCGTGGGGACCACAGGGAAGAACACTGAAGCTTTCTTT	CASSVGTTGKNTEAFF
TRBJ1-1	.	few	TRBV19	TGTGCCAGTAGTCGGGGGGCCACTGAAGCTTTCTTT	CASSRGATEAFF
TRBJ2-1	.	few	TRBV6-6	TGTGCCAGCGCTAACTCGGTGCAGTTCTTC	CASANSVQFF
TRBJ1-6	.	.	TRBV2	TGTGCCAGCAGTCGATTGGGCTTAGAGTCAGGCTCACCCCTCCACTTT	CASSRLGLESGSPLHF
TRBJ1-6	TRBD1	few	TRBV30	TGTGCCTGGAGTGTTGGTTTGGGACAGGGCGTTAATTCACCCCTCCACTTT	CAWSVGLGQGVNSPLHF
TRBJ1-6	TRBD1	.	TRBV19	TGTGCCAGTAGTATCGGACAGGGTGGTTCACCCCTCCACTTT	CASSIGQGGSPLHF
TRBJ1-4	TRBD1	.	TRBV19	TGTGCCAGTAGGGACAGGGGCGGCGAAAAACTGTTTTTT	CASRDRGGEKLFF
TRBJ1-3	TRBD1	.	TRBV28	TGTGCCAGCATCCCAGGGGGCGCAAGGGGAAACACCATATATTTT	CASIPGGARGNTIYF
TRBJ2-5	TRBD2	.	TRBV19	TGTGCCAGTGGGGGGACTAGCGGGAGTGTTGAGACCCAGTACTTC	CASGGTSGSVETQYF
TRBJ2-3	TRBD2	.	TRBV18	TGTGCCAGCTCACCACCTCTAGCGGGGGGCACAGATACGCAGTATTTT	CASSPPLAGGTDTQYF
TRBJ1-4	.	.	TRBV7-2	TGTGCCAGCAGCTTTTACCAGGGAACTAATGAAAAACTGTTTTTT	CASSFYQGTNEKLFF
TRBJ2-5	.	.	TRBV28	TGTGCCAGCAGTTTCAGCGGTTTAGAGACCCAGTACTTC	CASSFSGLETQYF
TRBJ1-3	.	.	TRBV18	TGTGCCAGCTCACCAGGGAGAGTCGGAAACACCATATATTTT	CASSPGRVGNTIYF
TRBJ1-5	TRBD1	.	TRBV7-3	TGTGCCAGCAGCGCGTGGGACAGGGGCTGTCAGCCCCAGCATTTT	CASSAWDRGCQPQHF
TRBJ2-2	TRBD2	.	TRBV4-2	TGTGCCAGCAGCCAAGAACCTAGCGGGAGGGCAAGGACCGGGGAGCTGTTTTTT	CASSQEPSGRARTGELFF
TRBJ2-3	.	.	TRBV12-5	TGTGCTAGTGGTTTGGGGACAGCACAACCAGATACGCAGTATTTT	CASGLGTAQPDTQYF
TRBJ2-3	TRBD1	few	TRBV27	TGTGCCAGCAGTATATCCCCGGGACAGGGCACAGATACGCAGTATTTT	CASSISPGQGTDTQYF
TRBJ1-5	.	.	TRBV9	TGTGCCAGCAGCGGTCAGGCAAGCAATCAGCCCCAGCATTTT	CASSGQASNQPQHF
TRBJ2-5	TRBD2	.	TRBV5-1	TGCGCCAGCAGCTTACTAGCGGGAGGGGGATACCAAGAGACCCAGTACTTC	CASSLLAGGGYQETQYF
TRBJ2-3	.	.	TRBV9	TGTGCCAGCAGCGTAGTTGGCGGCTTAAGCACAGATACGCAGTATTTT	CASSVVGGLSTDTQYF
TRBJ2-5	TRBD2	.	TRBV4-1	TGCGCCAGCAGCCAAGTTCTAGCGGGGGGTTGGCAAGAGACCCAGTACTTC	CASSQVLAGGWQETQYF
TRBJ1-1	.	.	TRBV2	TGTGCCAGCAGTCGAGGACTGGACACTGAAGCTTTCTTT	CASSRGLDTEAFF